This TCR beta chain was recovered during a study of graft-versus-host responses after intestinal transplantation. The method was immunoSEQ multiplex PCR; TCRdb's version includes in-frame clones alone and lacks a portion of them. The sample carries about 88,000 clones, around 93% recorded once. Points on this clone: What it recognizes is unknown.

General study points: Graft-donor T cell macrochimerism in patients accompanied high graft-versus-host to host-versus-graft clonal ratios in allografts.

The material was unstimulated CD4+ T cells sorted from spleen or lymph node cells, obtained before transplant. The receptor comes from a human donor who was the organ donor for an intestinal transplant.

The CDR3 is CASGLALSIQYF. Written as DNA, the CDR3 is TGTGCCAGCGGACTAGCCCTTAGCATTCAGTACTTC. J is TRBJ2-4 and V is TRBV6-1, with 8 bases aligning to TRBD2. Germline assignment: CDR1 MNHNS and CDR2 SASEGT. With V trimmed by 8 bases and J by 9 bases, 6 bases remained unmatched. The CDR3 has 12 residues.